The entry below gives a single T cell receptor (beta chain) sequence along with its context. Its antigen remains unidentified. Germline V CDR1 and CDR2: SGDLS, YYNGEE. Trimming shortened V by 0 bases and J by 3 bases, and 8 bases separated the two germline ends. The CDR3 sequence is 14 residues long. The data were taken from a study of T-cell memory formation after mild COVID-19. Study-wide results and limits: CD4+ bias marked clones expanding day 15 to 37, unlike balanced contracting clones.

TCRdb analysed the 5' RACE reads with MiXCR anew, one entry per CDR3 protein. Found here are 400,000 to 500,000 distinct CDR3 sequences, around 18% of them singletons; the top ten hold 8.4%. The chain joins TRBV9 to TRBJ2-3; D not resolved. The TCR originated in an adult woman who had mild COVID-19 (a few samples of this study predate the infection). Cell type and time point are not known. Input material: PBMCs or a T cell subset sorted from them (not recorded which). In DNA, the CDR3 is TGTGCCAGCAGCGTAGATATATTTACAGATACGCAGTATTTT. Translation gives CASSVDIFTDTQYF.